These T cell receptor beta chains were read from a single sample in a study of OX40 agonist ivuxolimab in advanced cancers. Profiling relied on immunoSEQ multiplex PCR, and the TCRdb table lists in-frame clones only, not all of them. The sample shows under 85,000 clones, 70% to 90% of them seen only once. This sample comprised CD4+ or CD8+ T cells sorted from blood, obtained in a trial of the OX40 agonist ivuxolimab. All receptors derive from an adult with an advanced solid tumor such as melanoma, head and neck, liver or kidney cancer. CDR3s include the opening cysteine and the closing phenylalanine or tryptophan. The D gene is left open where the match is weak. Clone size is stated in some rows and not others, as once, few, many or a class when expanded.

.	TRBV19	.	TRBJ2-6	TGTGCCAGTAGTTTCTACAGGGCTGGGGCCAACGTCCTGACTTTC	CASSFYRAGANVLTF
.	TRBV28	.	TRBJ1-1	TGTGCCAGTTGGATGAACACTGAAGCTTTCTTT	CASWMNTEAFF
few	TRBV5-6	.	TRBJ1-5	TGTGCCAGCAGCCCAGGGACAAGCAATCAGCCCCAGCATTTT	CASSPGTSNQPQHF
.	TRBV7-2	.	TRBJ1-5	TGTGCCAGCAGCTTAGCGTACGGGGATCAGCCCCAGCATTTT	CASSLAYGDQPQHF
.	TRBV10-1	.	TRBJ2-2	TGCGCCAGCAGTGCGGGGGGCGAAACCGGGGAGCTGTTTTTT	CASSAGGETGELFF
.	TRBV11-2	.	TRBJ1-2	TGTGCCAGCAGCTTCGGGGAACGCTATGGCTACACCTTC	CASSFGERYGYTF
few	TRBV7-9	TRBD2	TRBJ2-1	TGTGCCAGCAGTCGTCCGGGACTAGCGGTGGACAATGAGCAGTTCTTC	CASSRPGLAVDNEQFF
.	TRBV5-6	.	TRBJ1-2	TGTGCCAGCAGCTCCGACAGTTATGGCTACACCTTC	CASSSDSYGYTF
.	TRBV7-9	.	TRBJ1-1	TGTGCCAGCAGCTTAGGACTGACGAACACTGAAGCTTTCTTT	CASSLGLTNTEAFF
once	TRBV19	.	TRBJ1-3	TGTGCCAGTAACCGTCAAGTTTCTGGAAACACCATATATTTT	CASNRQVSGNTIYF
.	TRBV5-6	TRBD2	TRBJ2-5	TGTGCCAGCAGCTTCCTTAGCGGGCAAGAGACCCAGTACTTC	CASSFLSGQETQYF
.	TRBV30	.	TRBJ1-2	TGTGCCTGGAGTTCGGACAGATCAGCCTATGGCTACACCTTC	CAWSSDRSAYGYTF
.	TRBV19	.	TRBJ1-5	TGTGCCAGTACTCTAGGGGGTGGGCAGCCCCAGCATTTT	CASTLGGGQPQHF
.	TRBV5-5	.	TRBJ2-1	TGTGCCAGCAGCTCCCCGAAGGGGGGAGGACAGTTCTTC	CASSSPKGGGQFF
.	TRBV6-1	.	TRBJ2-7	TGTGCCAGCAATAAAGGGGGGGAGCAGTACTTC	CASNKGGEQYF
few	TRBV28	TRBD1	TRBJ2-7	TGTGCCAGCAGGGGACAGGGAGGGGGATCCTACGAGCAGTACTTC	CASRGQGGGSYEQYF
.	TRBV13	.	TRBJ1-1	TGTGCCAGCAGCTTAGAAGGGACACCAAGGGAAGCTTTCTTT	CASSLEGTPREAFF
few	TRBV5-1	.	TRBJ2-7	TGCGCCAGCAGCCTGGGGGGTGGGATCGAGCAGTACTTC	CASSLGGGIEQYF
.	TRBV7-3	.	TRBJ2-1	TGTGCCAGCAGCTTAGCGCAGCGGAACAATGAGCAGTTCTTC	CASSLAQRNNEQFF
once	TRBV28	.	TRBJ2-7	TGTGCCAGCAGTCAGGGTTCCTACGAGCAGTACTTC	CASSQGSYEQYF
.	TRBV5-4	.	TRBJ1-1	TGTGCCAGCAGCTACGTCGACAGACTGAACACTGAAGCTTTCTTT	CASSYVDRLNTEAFF
medium-sized	TRBV19	TRBD1	TRBJ1-5	TGTGCCAGTAGTAGAACCCAGGGGGGTAATCAGCCCCAGCATTTT	CASSRTQGGNQPQHF
.	TRBV19	TRBD2	TRBJ2-1	TGTGCCAGTAGTATTGGGGGACTAGCGGCTGCCTACAATGAGCAGTTCTTC	CASSIGGLAAAYNEQFF
.	TRBV4-1	.	TRBJ1-6	TGCGCCAGCAGCCAAGATAGAACAGTTAATTCACCCCTCCACTTT	CASSQDRTVNSPLHF
.	TRBV28	.	TRBJ1-4	TGTGCCAGCAGTCCCCCGTCGCGCAATGAAAAACTGTTTTTT	CASSPPSRNEKLFF
.	TRBV7-9	TRBD1	TRBJ1-3	TGTGCCAGCAGCCACACCCCAGGGGGAATCTCTGGAAACACCATATATTTT	CASSHTPGGISGNTIYF
.	TRBV7-6	TRBD2	TRBJ2-1	TGTGCCAGCAGCCCGATTAGCGGGAGGGCAGGGCGGGAGCAGTTCTTC	CASSPISGRAGREQFF
.	TRBV30	.	TRBJ1-5	TGTGCCTACCAGGCCTGGGGGAGCAATCAGCCCCAGCATTTT	CAYQAWGSNQPQHF
.	TRBV5-6	TRBD2	TRBJ2-3	TGTGCCAGCAGCTTGGGTAGCGGGGGGCGTTATACGCAGTATTTT	CASSLGSGGRYTQYF
.	TRBV5-4	.	TRBJ1-2	TGTGCCAGCAGCTCGGGGGGTAACTATGGCTACACCTTC	CASSSGGNYGYTF
.	TRBV4-3	.	TRBJ2-1	TGCGCCAGCAGCCAAGGACTACCCGTTCTGGGCAATGAGCAGTTCTTC	CASSQGLPVLGNEQFF
.	TRBV5-4	.	TRBJ2-5	TGTGCCAGCAGCTTGGGGGGTAGGATCCAAGAGACCCAGTACTTC	CASSLGGRIQETQYF